The clone carrying this T cell receptor beta chain was recorded many times. Its antigen is not known. The V gene end was trimmed by 3 bases and the J gene end by 2 bases; junction bases not matched to a gene: 4. This CDR3 is 14 amino acids long. Germline V CDR1 and CDR2: SGHDT, YYEEEE. This sample was included in a study of T-cell memory formation after mild COVID-19. Libraries for TCRalpha and TCRbeta carried sample barcodes and unique molecular identifiers via 5'RACE. TCRdb reanalysed the 5' RACE reads using MiXCR and keeps one entry per CDR3 protein. The data contain about 300,000 distinct CDR3 sequences, roughly a fifth of them seen just once; the ten biggest clones take up around a fifth. Regarding the study as a whole: The second-wave clones peaking on day 37 were not confirmed as SARS-CoV-2-specific.

The rearrangement links TRBV5-6 to TRBJ2-5, with 7 bases identical to TRBD2. The receptor was derived from a man between 18 and 29 years old who had mild COVID-19 (a few samples of this study predate the infection). Cell type and time point are not known. Sequencing was carried out using PBMCs or a T cell subset sorted from them (not recorded which). The CDR3 DNA reads TGTGCCAGCAGCTCGCCCGGGAGGCAAGAGACCCAGTACTTC. Protein: CASSSPGRQETQYF.